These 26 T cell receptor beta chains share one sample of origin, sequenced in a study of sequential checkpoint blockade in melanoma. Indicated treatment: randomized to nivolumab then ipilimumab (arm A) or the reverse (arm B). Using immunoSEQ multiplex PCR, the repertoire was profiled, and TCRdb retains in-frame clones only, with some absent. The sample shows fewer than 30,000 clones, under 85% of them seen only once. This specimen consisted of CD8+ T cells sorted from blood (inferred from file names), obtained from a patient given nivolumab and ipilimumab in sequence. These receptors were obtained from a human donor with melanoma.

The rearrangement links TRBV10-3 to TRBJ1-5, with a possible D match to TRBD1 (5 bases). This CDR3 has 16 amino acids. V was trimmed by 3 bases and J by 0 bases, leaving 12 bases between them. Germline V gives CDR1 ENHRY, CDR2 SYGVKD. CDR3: CAISDSRAYSNQPQHF. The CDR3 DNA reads TGTGCCATCAGTGATTCCAGGGCATATAGCAATCAGCCCCAGCATTTT.

Written as DNA, the CDR3 is TGCGCCAGCAACTCGGGACAGGGGGCAGTCGAGCAGTACTTC. It is translated as CASNSGQGAVEQYF. The chain employs TRBV5-1 and TRBJ2-7; TRBD1 matches 12 bases. V lost 6 bases and J lost 6; bases outside the gene matches: 7. The CDR3 contains 14 residues. Germline assignment: CDR1 SGHRS and CDR2 YFSETQ.

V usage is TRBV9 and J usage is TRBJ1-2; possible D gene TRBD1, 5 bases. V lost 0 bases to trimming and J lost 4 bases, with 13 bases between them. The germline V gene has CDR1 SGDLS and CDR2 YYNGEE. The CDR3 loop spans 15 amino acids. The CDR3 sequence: CASSVGAQGTYGYTF. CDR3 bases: TGTGCCAGCAGCGTAGGGGCGCAGGGTACCTATGGCTACACCTTC.

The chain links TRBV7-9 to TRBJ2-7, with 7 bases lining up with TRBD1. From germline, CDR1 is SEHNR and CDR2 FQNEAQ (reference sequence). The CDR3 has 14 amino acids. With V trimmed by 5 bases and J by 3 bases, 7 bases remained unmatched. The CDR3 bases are TGTGCCAGCAGCGGAGACAGGGTGGGCTACGAGCAGTACTTC. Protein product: CASSGDRVGYEQYF.

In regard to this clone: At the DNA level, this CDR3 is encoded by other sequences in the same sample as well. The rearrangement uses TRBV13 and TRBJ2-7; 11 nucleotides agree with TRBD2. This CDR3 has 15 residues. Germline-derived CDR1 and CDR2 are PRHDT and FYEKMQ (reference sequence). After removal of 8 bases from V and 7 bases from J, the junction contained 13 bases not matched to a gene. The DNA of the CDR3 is TGTGCCAGCGGCCACTTAGCGGGAGGGCCCCAAGAGCAGTACTTC. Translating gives CASGHLAGGPQEQYF.

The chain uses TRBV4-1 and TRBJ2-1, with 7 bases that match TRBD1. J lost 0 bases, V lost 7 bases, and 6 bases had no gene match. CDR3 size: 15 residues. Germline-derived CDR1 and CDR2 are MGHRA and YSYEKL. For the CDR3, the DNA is TGCGCCAGCACCCGACAGGGAAGCTCCTACAATGAGCAGTTCTTC. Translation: CASTRQGSSYNEQFF.

CDR3 residues: CASSGPLDGYTF. The CDR3 DNA is TGCGCCAGCAGCGGGCCCTTGGATGGCTACACCTTC. The chain recombines TRBV5-1 with TRBJ1-2; D gene uncertain. CDR3 size: 12 residues. Trimming removed 4 bases at V and 6 bases at J, with 10 bases between. The germline V gene has CDR1 SGHRS and CDR2 YFSETQ.

The CDR3 loop reads CASSEVSNTEAFF. The CDR3 DNA sequence: TGTGCCAGCAGTGAAGTCTCCAACACTGAAGCTTTCTTT. The rearrangement joins TRBV6-1 to TRBJ1-1; D call uncertain. CDR1 and CDR2 (germline): MNHNS, SASEGT. The CDR3 is 13 amino acids. Trimming removed 1 base at V and 2 bases at J, with 5 bases between.

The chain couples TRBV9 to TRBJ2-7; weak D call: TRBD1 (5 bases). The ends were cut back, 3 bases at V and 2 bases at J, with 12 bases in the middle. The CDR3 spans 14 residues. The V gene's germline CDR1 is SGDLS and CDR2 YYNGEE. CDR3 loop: CASSETSRAYEQYF. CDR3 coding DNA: TGTGCCAGCAGCGAGACCTCCAGGGCCTACGAGCAGTACTTC. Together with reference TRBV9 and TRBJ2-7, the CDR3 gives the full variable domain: DSGVTQTPKHLITATGQRVTLRCSPRSGDLSVYWYQQSLDQGLQFLIQYYNGEERAKGNILERFSAQQFPDLHSELNLSSLELGDSALYFCASSETSRAYEQYFGPGTRLTVT.

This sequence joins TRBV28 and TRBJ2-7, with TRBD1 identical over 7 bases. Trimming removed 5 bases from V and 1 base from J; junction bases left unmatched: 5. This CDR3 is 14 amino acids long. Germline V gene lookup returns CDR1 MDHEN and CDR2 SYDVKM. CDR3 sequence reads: CASSVRQGSYEQYF. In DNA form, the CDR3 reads TGTGCCAGCAGTGTACGACAGGGATCCTACGAGCAGTACTTC.

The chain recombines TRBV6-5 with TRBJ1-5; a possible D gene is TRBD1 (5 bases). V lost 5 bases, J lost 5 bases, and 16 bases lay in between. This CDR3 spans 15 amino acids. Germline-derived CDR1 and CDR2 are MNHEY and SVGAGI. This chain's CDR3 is CASSPKDSLYQPQHF. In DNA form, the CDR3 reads TGTGCCAGCAGTCCTAAAGACAGCTTATATCAGCCCCAGCATTTT.

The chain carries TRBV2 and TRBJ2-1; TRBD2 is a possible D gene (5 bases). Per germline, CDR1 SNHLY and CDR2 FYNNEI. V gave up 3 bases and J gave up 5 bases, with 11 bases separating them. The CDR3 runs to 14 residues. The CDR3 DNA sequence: TGTGCCAGCAGTGACCTGACTATGAACAATGAGCAGTTCTTC. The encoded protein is CASSDLTMNNEQFF.

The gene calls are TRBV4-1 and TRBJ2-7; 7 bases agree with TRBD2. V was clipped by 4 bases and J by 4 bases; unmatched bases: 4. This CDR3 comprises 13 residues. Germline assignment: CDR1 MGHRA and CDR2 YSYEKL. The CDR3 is CASSPGGGYEQYF. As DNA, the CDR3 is TGCGCCAGCAGCCCCGGCGGGGGATACGAGCAGTACTTC.

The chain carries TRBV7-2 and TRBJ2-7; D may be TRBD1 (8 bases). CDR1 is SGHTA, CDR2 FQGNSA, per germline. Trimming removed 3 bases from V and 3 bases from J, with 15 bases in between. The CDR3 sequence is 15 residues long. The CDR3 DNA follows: TGTGCCAGCAGCTTCTACAGGGGGGGATACTACGAGCAGTACTTC. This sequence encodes CASSFYRGGYYEQYF.

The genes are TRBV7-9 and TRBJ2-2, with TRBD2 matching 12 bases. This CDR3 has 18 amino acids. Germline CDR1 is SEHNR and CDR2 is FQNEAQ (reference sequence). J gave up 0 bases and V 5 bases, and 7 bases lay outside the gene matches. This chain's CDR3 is CASSLTRTSGANTGELFF. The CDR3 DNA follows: TGTGCCAGCAGCCTAACCCGGACTAGCGGGGCGAACACCGGGGAGCTGTTTTTT.

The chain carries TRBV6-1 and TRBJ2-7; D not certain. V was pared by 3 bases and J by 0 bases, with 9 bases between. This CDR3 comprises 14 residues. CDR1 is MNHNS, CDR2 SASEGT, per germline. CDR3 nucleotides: TGTGCCAGCAGTGATCACGGGTTCTCCTACGAGCAGTACTTC. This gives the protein CASSDHGFSYEQYF.

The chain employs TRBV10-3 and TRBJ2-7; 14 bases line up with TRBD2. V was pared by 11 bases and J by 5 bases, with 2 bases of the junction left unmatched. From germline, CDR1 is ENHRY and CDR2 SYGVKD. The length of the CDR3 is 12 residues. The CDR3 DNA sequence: TGTGCCGCGGGACTAGCGGGAGACGAGCAGTACTTC. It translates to CAAGLAGDEQYF.

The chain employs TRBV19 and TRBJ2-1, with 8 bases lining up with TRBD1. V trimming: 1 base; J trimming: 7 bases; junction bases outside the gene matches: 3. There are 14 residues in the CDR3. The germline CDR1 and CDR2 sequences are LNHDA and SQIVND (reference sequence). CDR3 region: CASSIVYRGNEQFF. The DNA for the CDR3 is TGTGCCAGTAGTATAGTGTACAGGGGGAATGAGCAGTTCTTC.

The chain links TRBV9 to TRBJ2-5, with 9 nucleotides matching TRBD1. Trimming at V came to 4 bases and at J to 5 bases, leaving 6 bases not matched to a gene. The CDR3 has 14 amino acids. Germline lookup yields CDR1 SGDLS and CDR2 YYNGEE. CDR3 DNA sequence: TGTGCCAGCAGCCCCCGGACAGGGGATGAGACCCAGTACTTC. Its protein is CASSPRTGDETQYF.

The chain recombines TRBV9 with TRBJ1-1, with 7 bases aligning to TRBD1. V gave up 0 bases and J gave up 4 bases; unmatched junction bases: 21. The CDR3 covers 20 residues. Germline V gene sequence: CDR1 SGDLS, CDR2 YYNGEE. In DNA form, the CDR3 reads TGTGCCAGCAGCGTAGGTGGAGGAGGGGGCGCACGTCAAGGGGGCACTGAAGCTTTCTTT. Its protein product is CASSVGGGGGARQGGTEAFF.

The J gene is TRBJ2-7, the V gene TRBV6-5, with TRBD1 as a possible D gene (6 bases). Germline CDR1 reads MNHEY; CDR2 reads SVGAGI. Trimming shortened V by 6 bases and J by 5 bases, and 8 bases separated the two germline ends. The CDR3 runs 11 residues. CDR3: CASRDSHEQYF. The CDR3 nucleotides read TGTGCCAGCAGGGACAGCCACGAGCAGTACTTC.

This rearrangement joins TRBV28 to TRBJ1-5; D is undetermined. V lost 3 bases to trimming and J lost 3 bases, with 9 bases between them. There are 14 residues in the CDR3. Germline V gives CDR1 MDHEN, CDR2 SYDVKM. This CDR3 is CASSLPGYNQPQHF. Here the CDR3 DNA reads TGTGCCAGCAGTTTGCCCGGGTACAATCAGCCCCAGCATTTT.

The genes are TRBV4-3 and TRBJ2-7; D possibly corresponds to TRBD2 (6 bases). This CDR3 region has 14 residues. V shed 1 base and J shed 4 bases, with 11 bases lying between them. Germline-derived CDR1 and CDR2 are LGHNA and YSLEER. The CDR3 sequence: CASSQGGDGYEQYF. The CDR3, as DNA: TGCGCCAGCAGCCAAGGGGGGGACGGGTACGAGCAGTACTTC.

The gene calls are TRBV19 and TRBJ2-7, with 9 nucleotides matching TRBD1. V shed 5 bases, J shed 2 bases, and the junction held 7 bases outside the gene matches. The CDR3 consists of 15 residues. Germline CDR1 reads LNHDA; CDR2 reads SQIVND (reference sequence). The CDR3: CASSPGTGPPYEQYF. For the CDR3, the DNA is TGTGCCAGTAGTCCCGGGACAGGGCCGCCCTACGAGCAGTACTTC.

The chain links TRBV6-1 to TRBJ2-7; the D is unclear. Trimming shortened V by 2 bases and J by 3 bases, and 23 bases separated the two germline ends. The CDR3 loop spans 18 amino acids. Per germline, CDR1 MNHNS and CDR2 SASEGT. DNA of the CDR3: TGTGCCAGCAGTGAAACTATTATTCGGAGCCAAAAAGGCTACGAGCAGTACTTC. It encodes CASSETIIRSQKGYEQYF.

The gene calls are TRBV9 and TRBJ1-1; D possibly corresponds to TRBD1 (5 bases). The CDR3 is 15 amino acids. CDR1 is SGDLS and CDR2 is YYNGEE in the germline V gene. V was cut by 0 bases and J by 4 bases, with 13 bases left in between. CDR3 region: CASSVDGREATEAFF. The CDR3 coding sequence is TGTGCCAGCAGCGTAGATGGCAGGGAGGCCACTGAAGCTTTCTTT.